Below are 20 T cell receptor beta chains sequenced from a single sample in a study of CD8 T cells in ankylosing spondylitis. Notes on the study in general: Typical of ankylosing spondylitis blood, it appeared, was a TCR beta motif of seven to nine highly homologous variants.

No cognate antigen is known for these TCRs. Using its own MiXCR run on the 5' RACE reads, TCRdb lists one record per CDR3 protein. Of about 540,000 distinct CDR3 sequences listed, more than 9.5% are singletons. The sequencing input was blood, either unsorted or a sorted T cell fraction (not recorded which). These receptors all stem from a male donor with ankylosing spondylitis.

This clonotype was counted a few times. The chain links TRBV15 to TRBJ1-1; D is uncertain. CDR1 is LNHNV and CDR2 is YYDKDF in the germline V gene (reference sequence). This CDR3 contains 15 residues. Trimming removed 2 bases at V and 5 bases at J, with 15 bases between. The chain's CDR3 is CATSRPPIGRTEAFF. The CDR3 DNA follows: TGTGCCACCAGCAGACCCCCGATAGGTAGGACTGAAGCTTTCTTT.

This clonotype appeared a few times. The genes are TRBV2 and TRBJ2-3; D is uncertain. With 10 bases removed from V and 1 base from J, the gap between germline ends came to 15 bases. The CDR3 runs 14 residues. Germline CDR1 and CDR2: SNHLY and FYNNEI. The CDR3 spells CATAGMIGTDTQYF. The CDR3 DNA follows: TGTGCCACCGCAGGCATGATTGGCACAGATACGCAGTATTTT.

This clonotype occurred a few times. J is TRBJ2-3 and V is TRBV5-5; possible D gene TRBD2, 7 bases. Trimming left V 3 bases short and J 14 bases short, with 22 bases between. This CDR3 has 14 residues. Per the germline V gene, CDR1 is SGHKS and CDR2 is YYEKEE (reference sequence). CDR3 protein: CASSSGRGAWVWYF. The CDR3 DNA reads as TGTGCCAGCAGCTCCGGCCGGGGGGCATGGGTTTGGTATTTT.

There are a few counts of this clonotype. The genes are TRBV2 and TRBJ2-1; the D is unclear. Germline V gene data show CDR1 as SNHLY and CDR2 as FYNNEI. The length of the CDR3 is 18 residues. V was pared by 2 bases and J by 0 bases, with 17 bases between. The CDR3 is CASSEILGRTSSYNEQFF. As DNA, the CDR3 is TGTGCCAGCAGTGAAATTCTAGGACGCACGAGCTCCTACAATGAGCAGTTCTTC. The whole variable domain, filled in from reference TRBV2 and TRBJ2-1, reads EPEVTQTPSHQVTQMGQEVILRCVPISNHLYFYWYRQILGQKVEFLVSFYNNEISEKSEIFDDQFSVERPDGSNFTLKIRSTKLEDSAMYFCASSEILGRTSSYNEQFFGPGTRLTVL.

In this sample, this clonotype turned up a few times. The CDR3: CASSLEVRSYEQYF. The CDR3 region has the DNA TGTGCCAGCAGCTTAGAAGTCAGGTCCTACGAGCAGTACTTC. This chain uses TRBV7-9 with TRBJ2-7; D is uncertain. V lost 1 base to trimming and J lost 1 base, with 8 bases between them. This CDR3 has 14 amino acids. Germline-derived CDR1 and CDR2 are SEHNR and FQNEAQ (reference sequence).

The chain uses TRBV5-1 and TRBJ1-1; 7 bases agree with TRBD1. This CDR3 comprises 16 residues. Germline values: CDR1 SGHRS, CDR2 YFSETQ. Trimming cost V 4 bases and J 5 bases; bases outside gene matches: 14. CDR3 nucleotides: TGCGCCAGCAGCCTGGCAAAGCAGGGGGAAACAACTGAAGCTTTCTTT. It yields the protein CASSLAKQGETTEAFF.

This clonotype was seen only a few times. The rearrangement links TRBV4-1 to TRBJ2-2, with TRBD1 matching over 7 bases. This CDR3 region has 18 residues. The ends lost 5 bases at V and 7 bases at J; junction bases unmatched: 19. Germline CDR1 reads MGHRA; CDR2 reads YSYEKL. CDR3 protein: CASSLTAGTDDLGGELFF. For the CDR3, the DNA is TGCGCCAGCAGCTTAACGGCCGGGACAGACGATTTAGGCGGGGAGCTGTTTTTT.

V is TRBV6-5 and J is TRBJ2-2; D not certain. Germline-derived CDR1 and CDR2 are MNHEY and SVGAGI. This CDR3 is 15 amino acids long. Trimming took 0 bases from V and 4 from J, leaving 9 bases between them. CDR3 loop: CASSYSWAFTGELFF. The CDR3 DNA sequence: TGTGCCAGCAGTTACTCGTGGGCCTTCACCGGGGAGCTGTTTTTT.

This clonotype was counted between two and nine times. The chain employs TRBV3-1 and TRBJ2-3; TRBD2 matches 8 bases. The CDR3 consists of 14 residues. V was pared by 4 bases and J by 7 bases, with 7 bases of the junction left unmatched. The V gene's germline CDR1 is LGHDT and CDR2 YNNKEL (reference sequence). The CDR3: CASSPRGGSNTQYF. Here the CDR3 DNA reads TGTGCCAGCAGCCCCCGGGGGGGCTCGAATACGCAGTATTTT.

J is TRBJ2-7 and V is TRBV11-2, with 10 bases identical to TRBD2. Germline V gives CDR1 SGHAT, CDR2 FQNNGV. This CDR3 region has 14 residues. V lost 3 bases to trimming and J lost 6 bases; unmatched junction nucleotides: 5. CDR3 sequence (DNA): TGTGCCAGCAGCTTGGAAGCGGGAGGGCGCGAGCAGTACTTC. Translated, it gives CASSLEAGGREQYF.

This clonotype has only a few counts. The rearrangement joins TRBV12-3 or TRBV12-4 to TRBJ1-2, with TRBD1 identical over 7 bases. V shed 8 bases and J 2 bases; nucleotides not matched to a gene: 5. The length of the CDR3 is 13 residues. The CDR3 here is CASARQGNYGYTF. CDR3 in DNA: TGTGCCAGCGCAAGACAGGGAAACTATGGCTACACCTTC.

This clonotype was detected ten times or more. The chain couples TRBV12-3 or TRBV12-4 to TRBJ2-1; maybe TRBD1 (6 bases). V was cut by 8 bases and J by 1 base, with 9 bases left in between. This CDR3 has 13 amino acids. The CDR3 coding sequence is TGTGCCAGCGGGGGCCCTTCCTACAATGAGCAGTTCTTC. Translating gives CASGGPSYNEQFF.

This clonotype was detected ten times or more. This chain links TRBV11-2 with TRBJ2-7, with 10 nucleotides matching TRBD2. The V gene's germline CDR1 is SGHAT and CDR2 FQNNGV. V lost 4 bases, J lost 0 bases, and 3 bases stayed unmatched. This CDR3 has 15 residues. CDR3 protein: CASSSSGRDSYEQYF. DNA of the CDR3: TGTGCCAGCAGCTCCAGCGGGAGGGACTCCTACGAGCAGTACTTC.

This clonotype has only a few counts. The chain uses TRBV18 and TRBJ1-1; TRBD1 matches 7 bases. After removal of 6 bases from V and 2 bases from J, the junction contained 12 bases not matched to a gene. The CDR3 runs to 16 residues. Germline CDR1 reads KGHSH; CDR2 reads LQKENI. The CDR3 DNA reads TGTGCCAGCTCGCTGACTCCGGGACAGATAAACACTGAAGCTTTCTTT. It yields the protein CASSLTPGQINTEAFF.

This clonotype showed up many times. The rearrangement joins TRBV5-1 to TRBJ1-1, with D unclear. V was clipped by 4 bases and J by 1 base, with 8 bases between them. The CDR3 has 13 amino acids. The V gene's germline CDR1 is SGHRS and CDR2 YFSETQ. The CDR3 DNA reads as TGCGCCAGCAGCCTACAGAGGAACACTGAAGCTTTCTTT. This sequence encodes CASSLQRNTEAFF.

This clonotype was seen only a few times. The V call is TRBV11-2, the J call TRBJ2-1, with D unclear. Germline CDR1 reads SGHAT; CDR2 reads FQNNGV. This CDR3 spans 13 amino acids. The V and J ends lost 5 bases and 9 bases respectively, with 14 bases between them. In nucleotides, the CDR3 is TGTGCCAGCAGCCGATACACAGCGCCTGAGCAGTTCTTC. Protein product: CASSRYTAPEQFF.

A few counts support this clonotype. The CDR3 loop reads CASSWTGGNTIYF. The CDR3 DNA follows: TGCGCCAGCAGTTGGACAGGGGGAAACACCATATATTTT. The V and J genes are TRBV5-1 and TRBJ1-3, with 8 bases identical to TRBD1. V shed 5 bases and J 4 bases; nucleotides not matched to a gene: 2. Germline lookup yields CDR1 SGHRS and CDR2 YFSETQ. CDR3 length equals 13 residues.

This clonotype was observed a handful of times. CDR3 region: CSAPGGGIDTQYF. CDR3 bases: TGCAGTGCTCCTGGTGGGGGGATAGATACGCAGTATTTT. The chain combines TRBV20-1 with TRBJ2-3; TRBD2 might be the D (6 bases). The CDR3 runs 13 residues. Germline V gene data show CDR1 as DFQATT and CDR2 as SNEGSKA (reference sequence). V shed 5 bases and J shed 5 bases, with 14 bases lying between them.

This clonotype appeared a few times. This chain links TRBV5-1 with TRBJ2-5; 8 bases fit TRBD2. Germline CDR1 SGHRS, CDR2 YFSETQ. The trim removed 0 bases at V and 1 base at J, leaving 5 bases unmatched. CDR3 length equals 16 residues. The CDR3 region is CASSLGGGRRQETQYF. The CDR3 DNA is TGCGCCAGCAGCTTGGGAGGCGGGAGGCGCCAAGAGACCCAGTACTTC. Complete variable domain (other parts from reference TRBV5-1 and TRBJ2-5): KAGVTQTPRYLIKTRGQQVTLSCSPISGHRSVSWYQQTPGQGLQFLFEYFSETQRNKGNFPGRFSGRQFSNSRSEMNVSTLELGDSALYLCASSLGGGRRQETQYFGPGTRLLVL.

V gene TRBV5-1 combines with J gene TRBJ1-2; 12 bases are a match to TRBD1. From germline, CDR1 is SGHRS and CDR2 YFSETQ. The CDR3 totals 14 residues. The J segment lost 6 bases and the V segment lost 4 bases, leaving 4 bases of the junction unmatched. CDR3 sequence: CASSTGTGGDGYTF. The CDR3 DNA reads TGCGCCAGCAGCACGGGGACAGGGGGCGATGGCTACACCTTC.